This T cell receptor beta chain stems from a study of early T cells in non-severe SARS-CoV-2 infection. The overall study: With bulk RNA from unsorted whole blood as input, sequencing yielded unpaired chains. General study results and limits: VDJdb matching favored anti-spike CD8 responses, missing private and CD4 specificities.

This clonotype was detected only a few times. Its antigen is unknown. Attached unique molecular identifiers marked individual cDNA molecules. MiXCR was run by TCRdb on the 5' RACE reads, yielding one entry per CDR3 protein. The table records 55,000 to 80,000 distinct CDR3 sequences, about 10% of them present only once. Sequencing input: whole blood. The TCR sequence derives from an adult who was a healthcare worker with PCR-confirmed SARS-CoV-2 infection or an uninfected control (not recorded which).

In DNA form, the CDR3 reads TGCGCCAGCAGCTCCCAGGGGATACAGCCCCAGCATTTT. Translating it yields CASSSQGIQPQHF. The rearrangement uses TRBV4-1 and TRBJ1-5, with D tentatively TRBD1 (6 bases). The V end lost 5 bases, the J end lost 7 bases, and 12 bases lay between the germline ends. The CDR3 spans 13 residues. Germline lookup yields CDR1 MGHRA and CDR2 YSYEKL.